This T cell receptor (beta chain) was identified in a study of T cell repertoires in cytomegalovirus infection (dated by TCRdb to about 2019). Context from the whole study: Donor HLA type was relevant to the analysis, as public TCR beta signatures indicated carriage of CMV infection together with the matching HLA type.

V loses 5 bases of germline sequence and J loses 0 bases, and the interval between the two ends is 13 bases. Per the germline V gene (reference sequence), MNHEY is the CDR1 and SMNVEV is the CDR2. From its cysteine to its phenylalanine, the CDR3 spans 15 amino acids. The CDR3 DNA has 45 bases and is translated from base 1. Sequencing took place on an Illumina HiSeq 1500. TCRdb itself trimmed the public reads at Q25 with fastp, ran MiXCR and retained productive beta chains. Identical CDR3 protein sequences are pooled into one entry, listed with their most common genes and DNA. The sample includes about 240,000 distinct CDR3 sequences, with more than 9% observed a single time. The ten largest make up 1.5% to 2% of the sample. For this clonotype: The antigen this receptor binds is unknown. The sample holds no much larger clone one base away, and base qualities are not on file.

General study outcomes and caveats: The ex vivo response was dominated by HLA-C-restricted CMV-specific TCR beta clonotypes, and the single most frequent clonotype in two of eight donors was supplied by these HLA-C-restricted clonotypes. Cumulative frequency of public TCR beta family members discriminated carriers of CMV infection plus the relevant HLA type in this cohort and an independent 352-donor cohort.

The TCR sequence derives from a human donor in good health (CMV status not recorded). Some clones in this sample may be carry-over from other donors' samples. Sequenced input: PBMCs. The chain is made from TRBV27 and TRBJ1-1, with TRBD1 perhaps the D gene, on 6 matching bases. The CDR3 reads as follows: CASSTQGHLNTEAFF. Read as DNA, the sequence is TGTGCCAGCAGTACTCAGGGACACCTGAACACTGAAGCTTTCTTT.